What follows is one T cell receptor (beta chain) and its context. What it recognizes is unknown. The source of the sample is a study of OX40 agonist ivuxolimab in advanced cancers. Study background: Dosing consisted of intravenous ivuxolimab at 0.01 to 10 mg/kg every 2 weeks.

Overall study findings and caveats: Among the lowest peripheral clonal expansion occurred in 0.1-3.0 mg/kg partial responders. More expanded clones were seen, on average, in CD8+ T cells than in CD4+.

The data were produced by immunoSEQ multiplex PCR, yet TCRdb's version contains in-frame clones alone and is incomplete. The table records tens of thousands of clones, more than 90% of them present only once. The clonotype comes from an adult with an advanced solid tumor such as melanoma, head and neck, liver or kidney cancer. The starting material was CD4+ or CD8+ T cells sorted from blood, obtained in a trial of the OX40 agonist ivuxolimab.

This CDR3 reads CSVASRLLKETQYF. DNA of the CDR3: TGCAGCGTTGCGTCTCGGCTATTAAAAGAGACCCAGTACTTC. This chain joins TRBV29-1 and TRBJ2-5; D uncertain. The V and J ends lost 4 bases and 3 bases respectively, with 15 bases between them. The CDR3 runs to 14 residues. Germline CDR1 is SQVTM and CDR2 is ANQGSEA. Looking up the rest from reference TRBV29-1 and TRBJ2-5 gives the full variable domain: SAVISQKPSRDICQRGTSLTIQCQVDSQVTMMFWYRQQPGQSLTLIATANQGSEATYESGFVIDKFPISRPNLTFSTLTVSNMSPEDSSIYLCSVASRLLKETQYFGPGTRLLVL.